Listed below are T cell receptor beta chains from one sample, sequenced in a study of blood T cell repertoires in COVID-19. TCRdb's table, derived via immunoSEQ multiplex PCR, lists solely in-frame clones and lacks some. The repertoire holds some 170,000 clones, with around 80% as singletons. The sequencing sample was made of peripheral blood. All receptors derive from a man between 60 and 70 years old with active or convalescent COVID-19. Both conserved end residues are part of each CDR3. The order of the fields is CDR3 length, V gene, J gene, clone size, D gene, CDR3 DNA, CDR3 protein. D genes are given only for firm matches. Part of the rows lack a size; the others show once, few, many or a class for expanded clones.

cdr3_length: 12
v_call: TRBV12-3/TRBV12-4
j_call: TRBJ1-1
clone_size: .
d_call: .
cdr3_nt: TGTGCCAGCAGCGGACATCCCACTGAAGCTTTCTTT
cdr3_aa: CASSGHPTEAFF

cdr3_length: 16
v_call: TRBV7-2
j_call: TRBJ2-6
clone_size: .
d_call: .
cdr3_nt: TGTGCCACAGACCGGGACAATTTTTCTGGGGCCAACGTCCTGACTTTC
cdr3_aa: CATDRDNFSGANVLTF

cdr3_length: 14
v_call: TRBV7-9
j_call: TRBJ1-2
clone_size: .
d_call: .
cdr3_nt: TGTGCCAGCAGCTCAAATCAACTGGACTATGGCTACACCTTC
cdr3_aa: CASSSNQLDYGYTF

cdr3_length: 12
v_call: TRBV2
j_call: TRBJ2-2
clone_size: .
d_call: .
cdr3_nt: TGTGCCAGCAGTCTAAATACCGGGGAGCTGTTTTTT
cdr3_aa: CASSLNTGELFF

cdr3_length: 14
v_call: TRBV6-5
j_call: TRBJ1-2
clone_size: .
d_call: TRBD1
cdr3_nt: TGTGCCAGCCGTTTGACAGGGGGAGACTATGGCTACACCTTC
cdr3_aa: CASRLTGGDYGYTF

cdr3_length: 15
v_call: TRBV19
j_call: TRBJ2-1
clone_size: .
d_call: .
cdr3_nt: TGTGCCAGTAGTATGGGGAGGAGCTCCTACAATGAGCAGTTCTTC
cdr3_aa: CASSMGRSSYNEQFF

cdr3_length: 13
v_call: TRBV21-1
j_call: TRBJ2-2
clone_size: once
d_call: .
cdr3_nt: TGTGCCAGCCGAGGGCCGAACACCGGGGAGCTGTTTTTT
cdr3_aa: CASRGPNTGELFF

cdr3_length: 13
v_call: TRBV3-1/TRBV3-2
j_call: TRBJ1-5
clone_size: .
d_call: .
cdr3_nt: TGTGCCAGCAGCCAGCTGGGGGGGCAGCCCCAGCATTTT
cdr3_aa: CASSQLGGQPQHF

cdr3_length: 16
v_call: TRBV7-6
j_call: TRBJ1-6
clone_size: .
d_call: TRBD1
cdr3_nt: TGTGCCAGCAGCTCGACGGACAGGGAGTACAATTCACCCCTCCACTTT
cdr3_aa: CASSSTDREYNSPLHF

cdr3_length: 16
v_call: TRBV10-2
j_call: TRBJ2-7
clone_size: .
d_call: .
cdr3_nt: TGCGCCAGCACCCACTTCCTGTCTGATCCGGCCTACGAGCAGTACTTC
cdr3_aa: CASTHFLSDPAYEQYF

cdr3_length: 14
v_call: TRBV27
j_call: TRBJ2-2
clone_size: .
d_call: TRBD2
cdr3_nt: TGTGCCAGCCGGGGACTAGCGGGCGCCGGGGAGCTGTTTTTT
cdr3_aa: CASRGLAGAGELFF

cdr3_length: 16
v_call: TRBV19
j_call: TRBJ1-2
clone_size: .
d_call: .
cdr3_nt: TGTGCCAGTAGTACCCTAAGGACAGTACTTGACTATGGCTACACCTTC
cdr3_aa: CASSTLRTVLDYGYTF

cdr3_length: 15
v_call: TRBV5-4
j_call: TRBJ1-4
clone_size: .
d_call: .
cdr3_nt: TGTGCCAGCAGCGCTGGCGGGGGGGGTAATGAAAAACTGTTTTTT
cdr3_aa: CASSAGGGGNEKLFF

cdr3_length: 15
v_call: TRBV2
j_call: TRBJ1-5
clone_size: once
d_call: .
cdr3_nt: TGTGCCAGCAGTGAGGGGAGTTATAGCAATCAGCCCCAGCATTTT
cdr3_aa: CASSEGSYSNQPQHF

cdr3_length: 13
v_call: TRBV6-5
j_call: TRBJ2-2
clone_size: .
d_call: .
cdr3_nt: TGTGCCAGCACCTTCCCGGGACAACGAGAGCTGTTTTTT
cdr3_aa: CASTFPGQRELFF

cdr3_length: 16
v_call: TRBV5-5
j_call: TRBJ2-5
clone_size: .
d_call: TRBD2
cdr3_nt: TGTGCCAGCAGCTTGGCGGGTTGGGGGGGCCAAGAGACCCAGTACTTC
cdr3_aa: CASSLAGWGGQETQYF

cdr3_length: 14
v_call: TRBV19
j_call: TRBJ1-1
clone_size: .
d_call: .
cdr3_nt: TGTGCCAGTAGTGCAGGAATCCGAGAGACTGAAGCTTTCTTT
cdr3_aa: CASSAGIRETEAFF